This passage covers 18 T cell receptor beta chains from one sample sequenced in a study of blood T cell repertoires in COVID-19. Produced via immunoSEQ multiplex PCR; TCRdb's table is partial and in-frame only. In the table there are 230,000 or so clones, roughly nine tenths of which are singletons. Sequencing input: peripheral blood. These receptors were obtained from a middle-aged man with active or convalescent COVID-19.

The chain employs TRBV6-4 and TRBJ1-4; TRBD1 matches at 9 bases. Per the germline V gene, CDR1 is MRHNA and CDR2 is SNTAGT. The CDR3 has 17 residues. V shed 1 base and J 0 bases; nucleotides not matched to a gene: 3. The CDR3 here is CASSDWRDRATNEKLFF. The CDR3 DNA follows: TGTGCCAGCAGTGACTGGAGGGACAGGGCAACTAATGAAAAACTGTTTTTT.

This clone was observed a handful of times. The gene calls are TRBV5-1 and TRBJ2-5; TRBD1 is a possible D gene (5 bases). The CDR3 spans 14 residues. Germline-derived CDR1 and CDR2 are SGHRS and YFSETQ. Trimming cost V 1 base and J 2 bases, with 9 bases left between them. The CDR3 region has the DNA TGCGCCAGCAGCTTGTCAGGGAATCAAGAGACCCAGTACTTC. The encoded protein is CASSLSGNQETQYF.

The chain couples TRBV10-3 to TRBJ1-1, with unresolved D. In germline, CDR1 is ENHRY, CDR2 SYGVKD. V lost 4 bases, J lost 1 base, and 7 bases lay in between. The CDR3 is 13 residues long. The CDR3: CAISGSENTEAFF. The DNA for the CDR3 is TGTGCCATCAGTGGCTCAGAGAACACTGAAGCTTTCTTT.

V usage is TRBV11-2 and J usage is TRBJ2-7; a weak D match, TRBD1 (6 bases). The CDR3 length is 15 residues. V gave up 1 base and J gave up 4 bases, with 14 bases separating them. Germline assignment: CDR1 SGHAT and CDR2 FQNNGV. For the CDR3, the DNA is TGTGCCAGCAGCTTAGGGGCAGGGGCCGCGTACGAGCAGTACTTC. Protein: CASSLGAGAAYEQYF.

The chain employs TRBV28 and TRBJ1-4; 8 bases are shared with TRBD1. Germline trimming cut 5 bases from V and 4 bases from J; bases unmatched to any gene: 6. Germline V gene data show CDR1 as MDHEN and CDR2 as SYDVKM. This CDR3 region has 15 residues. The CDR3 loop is CASSEDRADNEKLFF. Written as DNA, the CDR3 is TGTGCCAGCAGTGAGGACAGGGCCGATAATGAAAAACTGTTTTTT.

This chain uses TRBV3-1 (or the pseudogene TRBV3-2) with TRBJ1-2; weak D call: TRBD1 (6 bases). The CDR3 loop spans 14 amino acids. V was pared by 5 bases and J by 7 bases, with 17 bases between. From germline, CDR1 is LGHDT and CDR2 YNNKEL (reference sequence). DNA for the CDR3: TGTGCCAGCAGCGGGCTTGGGGGCACTGCTGGCTACACCTTC. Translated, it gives CASSGLGGTAGYTF.

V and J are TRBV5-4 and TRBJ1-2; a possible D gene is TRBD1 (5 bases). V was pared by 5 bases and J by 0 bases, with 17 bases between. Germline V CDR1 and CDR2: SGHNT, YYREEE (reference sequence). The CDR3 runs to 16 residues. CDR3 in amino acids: CASSRYGQSPNYGYTF. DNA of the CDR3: TGTGCCAGCAGTCGGTACGGACAATCTCCTAACTATGGCTACACCTTC.

Here the CDR3 reads CASSGTRQETQYF. CDR3 DNA: TGTGCCAGCAGCGGGACACGGCAAGAGACCCAGTACTTC. The chain uses TRBV2 and TRBJ2-5, with a weak D call TRBD1 (6 bases). CDR3 length equals 13 residues. CDR1 is SNHLY, CDR2 FYNNEI, per germline. The ends were cut back, 6 bases at V and 2 bases at J, with 10 bases in the middle. The full variable domain, in which reference TRBV2 and TRBJ2-5 provide the parts outside the CDR3, is EPEVTQTPSHQVTQMGQEVILRCVPISNHLYFYWYRQILGQKVEFLVSFYNNEISEKSEIFDDQFSVERPDGSNFTLKIRSTKLEDSAMYFCASSGTRQETQYFGPGTRLLVL.

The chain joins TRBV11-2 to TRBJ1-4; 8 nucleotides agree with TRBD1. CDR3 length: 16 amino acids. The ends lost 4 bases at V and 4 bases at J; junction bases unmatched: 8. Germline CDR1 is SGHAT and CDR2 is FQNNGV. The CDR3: CASSSWDRRFNEKLFF. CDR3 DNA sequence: TGTGCCAGCAGCTCCTGGGACAGGCGATTTAATGAAAAACTGTTTTTT. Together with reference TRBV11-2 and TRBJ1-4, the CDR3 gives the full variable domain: EAGVAQSPRYKIIEKRQSVAFWCNPISGHATLYWYQQILGQGPKLLIQFQNNGVVDDSQLPKDRFSAERLKGVDSTLKIQPAKLEDSAVYLCASSSWDRRFNEKLFFGSGTQLSVL.

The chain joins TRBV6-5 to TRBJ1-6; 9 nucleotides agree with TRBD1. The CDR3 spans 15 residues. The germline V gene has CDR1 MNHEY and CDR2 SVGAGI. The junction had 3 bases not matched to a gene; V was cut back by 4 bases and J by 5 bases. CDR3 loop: CASSFRTGDNSPLHF. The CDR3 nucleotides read TGTGCCAGCAGTTTCCGGACAGGGGATAATTCACCCCTCCACTTT.

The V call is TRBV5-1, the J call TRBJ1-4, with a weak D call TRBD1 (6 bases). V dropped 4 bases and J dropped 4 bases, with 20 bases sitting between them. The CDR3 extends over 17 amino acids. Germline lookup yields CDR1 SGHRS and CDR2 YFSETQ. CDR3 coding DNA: TGCGCCAGCAGCGAGACACCGAACAGGGCTGGTAATGAAAAACTGTTTTTT. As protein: CASSETPNRAGNEKLFF.

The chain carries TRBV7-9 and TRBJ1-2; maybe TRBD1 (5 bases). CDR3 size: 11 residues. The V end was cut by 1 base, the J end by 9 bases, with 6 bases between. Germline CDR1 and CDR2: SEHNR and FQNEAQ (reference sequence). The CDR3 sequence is CASSLGQSYTF. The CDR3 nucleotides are TGTGCCAGCAGCTTAGGACAGAGCTACACCTTC.

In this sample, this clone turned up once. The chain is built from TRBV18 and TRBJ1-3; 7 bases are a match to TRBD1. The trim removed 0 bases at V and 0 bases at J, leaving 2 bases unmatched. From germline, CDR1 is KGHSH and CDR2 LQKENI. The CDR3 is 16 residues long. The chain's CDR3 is CASSPPGTVSGNTIYF. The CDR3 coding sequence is TGTGCCAGCTCACCACCGGGGACAGTCTCTGGAAACACCATATATTTT. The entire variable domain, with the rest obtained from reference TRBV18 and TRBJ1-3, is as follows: NAGVMQNPRHLVRRRGQEARLRCSPMKGHSHVYWYRQLPEEGLKFMVYLQKENIIDESGMPKERFSAEFPKEGPSILRIQQVVRGDSAAYFCASSPPGTVSGNTIYFGEGSWLTVV.

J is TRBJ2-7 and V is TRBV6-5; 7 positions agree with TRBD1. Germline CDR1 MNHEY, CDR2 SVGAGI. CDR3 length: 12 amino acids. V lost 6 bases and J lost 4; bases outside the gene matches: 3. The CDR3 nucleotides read TGTGCCAGCAGCACGGGACAGTACGAGCAGTACTTC. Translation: CASSTGQYEQYF.

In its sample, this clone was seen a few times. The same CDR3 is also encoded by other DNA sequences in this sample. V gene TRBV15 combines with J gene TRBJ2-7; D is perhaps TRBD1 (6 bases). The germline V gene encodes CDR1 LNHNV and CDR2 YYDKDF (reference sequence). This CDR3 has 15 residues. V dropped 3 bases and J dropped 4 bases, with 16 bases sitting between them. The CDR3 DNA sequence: TGTGCCACCAGCAGGAGGACAGCCGGATTATACGAGCAGTACTTC. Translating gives CATSRRTAGLYEQYF.

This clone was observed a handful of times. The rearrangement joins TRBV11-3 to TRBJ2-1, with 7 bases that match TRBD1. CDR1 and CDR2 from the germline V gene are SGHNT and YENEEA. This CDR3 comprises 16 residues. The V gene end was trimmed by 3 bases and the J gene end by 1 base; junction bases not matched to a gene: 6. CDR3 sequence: CASSLTTGPSYNEQFF. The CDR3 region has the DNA TGTGCCAGCAGCTTGACGACAGGGCCGTCCTACAATGAGCAGTTCTTC.

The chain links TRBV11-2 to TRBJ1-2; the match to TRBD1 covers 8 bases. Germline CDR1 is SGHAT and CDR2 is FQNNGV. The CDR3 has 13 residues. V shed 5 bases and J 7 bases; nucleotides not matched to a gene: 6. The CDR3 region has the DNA TGTGCCAGCAGCCCTGACAGGGGAGGTGGCTACACCTTC. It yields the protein CASSPDRGGGYTF.

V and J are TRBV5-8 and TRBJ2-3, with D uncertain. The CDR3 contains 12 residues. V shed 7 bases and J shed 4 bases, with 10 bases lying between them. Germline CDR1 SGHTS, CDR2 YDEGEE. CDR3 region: CASRDEADTQYF. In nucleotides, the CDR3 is TGTGCCAGCCGAGACGAGGCAGATACGCAGTATTTT.